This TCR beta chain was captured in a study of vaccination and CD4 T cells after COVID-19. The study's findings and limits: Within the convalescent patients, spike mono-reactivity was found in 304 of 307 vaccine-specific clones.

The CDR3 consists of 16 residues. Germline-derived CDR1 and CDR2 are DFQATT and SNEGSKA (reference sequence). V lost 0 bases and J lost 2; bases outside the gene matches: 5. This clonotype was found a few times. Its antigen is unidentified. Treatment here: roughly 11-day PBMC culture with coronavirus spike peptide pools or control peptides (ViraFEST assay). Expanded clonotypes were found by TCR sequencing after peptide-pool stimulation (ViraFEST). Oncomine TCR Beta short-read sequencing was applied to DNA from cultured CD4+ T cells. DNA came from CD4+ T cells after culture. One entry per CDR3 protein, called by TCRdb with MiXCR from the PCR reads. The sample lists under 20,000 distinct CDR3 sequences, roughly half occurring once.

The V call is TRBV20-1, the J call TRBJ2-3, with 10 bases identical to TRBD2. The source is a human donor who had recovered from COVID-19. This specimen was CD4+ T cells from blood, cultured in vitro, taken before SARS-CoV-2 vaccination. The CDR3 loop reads CSARDVTSGYTDTQYF. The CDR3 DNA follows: TGCAGTGCTAGAGACGTGACTAGCGGGTACACAGATACGCAGTATTTT.